This T cell receptor (beta chain) stems from a study of beta chain features in type 1 diabetes. At the level of the study: Patients looked much like healthy donors when it came to age, gender and cell yields. Points from the study as a whole: For Type 1 diabetes patients, all four CD4+ subsets carried TCRB CDR3s that were moderately but significantly shorter. The study left unresolved whether HLA type influences TCRB rearrangement.

Reverse transcription of all isolated RNA meant that expressed TCRB transcripts were sequenced. The assay was immunoSEQ multiplex PCR, and TCRdb's table has in-frame clones only and misses some. Altogether around 500,000 clones are present, 9.5% to 12% being singletons, with the ten largest covering roughly 0.046%. As regards this clone: Antigen unknown.

With 2 bases removed from V and 5 bases from J, the gap between germline ends came to 19 bases. The CDR3 runs 17 residues. From germline, CDR1 is SGHAT and CDR2 FQNNGV. The material sequenced was naive CD4+ T cells from blood. The receptor's source is a woman in her late teens or twenties in good health. The chain employs TRBV11-2 and TRBJ2-1, with a tentative D call TRBD1 (6 bases). In nucleotides, the CDR3 is TGTGCCAGCAGCTTATTCATCTGGGGGCAGTTGAACAATGAGCAGTTCTTC. Its protein product is CASSLFIWGQLNNEQFF. Based on the CDR3 plus reference TRBV11-2 and TRBJ2-1, the full variable domain is EAGVAQSPRYKIIEKRQSVAFWCNPISGHATLYWYQQILGQGPKLLIQFQNNGVVDDSQLPKDRFSAERLKGVDSTLKIQPAKLEDSAVYLCASSLFIWGQLNNEQFFGPGTRLTVL.